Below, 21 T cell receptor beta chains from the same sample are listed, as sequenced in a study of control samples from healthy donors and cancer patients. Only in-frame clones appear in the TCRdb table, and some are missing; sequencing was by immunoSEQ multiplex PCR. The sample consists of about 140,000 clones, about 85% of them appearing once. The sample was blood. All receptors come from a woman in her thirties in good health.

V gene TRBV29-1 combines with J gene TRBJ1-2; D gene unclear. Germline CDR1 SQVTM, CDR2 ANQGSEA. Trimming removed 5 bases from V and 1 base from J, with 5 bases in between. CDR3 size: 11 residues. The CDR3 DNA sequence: TGCAGCGTTACGGATAACTATGGCTACACCTTC. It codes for CSVTDNYGYTF.

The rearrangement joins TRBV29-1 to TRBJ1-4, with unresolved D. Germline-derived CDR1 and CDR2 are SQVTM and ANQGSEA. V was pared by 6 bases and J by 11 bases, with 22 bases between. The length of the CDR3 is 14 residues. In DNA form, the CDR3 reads TGCAGCGTGAGGCTCCTGGGGTCTGCCGAGAAACTGTTTTTT. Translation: CSVRLLGSAEKLFF.

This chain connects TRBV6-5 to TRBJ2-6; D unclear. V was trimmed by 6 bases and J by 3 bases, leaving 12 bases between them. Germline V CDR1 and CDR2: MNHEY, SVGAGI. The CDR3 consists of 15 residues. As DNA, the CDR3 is TGTGCCAGCAGAATAGGTTTTCATGGGGCCAACGTCCTGACTTTC. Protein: CASRIGFHGANVLTF.

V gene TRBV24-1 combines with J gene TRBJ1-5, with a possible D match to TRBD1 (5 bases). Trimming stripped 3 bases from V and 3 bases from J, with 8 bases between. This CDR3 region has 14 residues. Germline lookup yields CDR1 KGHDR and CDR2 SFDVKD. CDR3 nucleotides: TGTGCCACCAGTGATGTAGGGGACAATCAGCCCCAGCATTTT. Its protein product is CATSDVGDNQPQHF.

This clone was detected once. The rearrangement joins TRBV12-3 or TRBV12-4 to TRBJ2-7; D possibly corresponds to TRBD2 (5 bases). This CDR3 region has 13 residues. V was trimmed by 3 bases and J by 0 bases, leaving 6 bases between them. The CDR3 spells CASSFGSSYEQYF. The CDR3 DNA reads TGTGCCAGCAGTTTTGGGAGCTCCTACGAGCAGTACTTC.

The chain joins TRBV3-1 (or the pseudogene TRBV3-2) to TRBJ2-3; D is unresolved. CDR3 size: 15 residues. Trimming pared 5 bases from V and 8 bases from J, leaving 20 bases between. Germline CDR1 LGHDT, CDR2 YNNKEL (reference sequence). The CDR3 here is CASSTPPGSRITQYF. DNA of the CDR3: TGTGCCAGCAGCACACCCCCCGGCTCTCGGATTACGCAGTATTTT.

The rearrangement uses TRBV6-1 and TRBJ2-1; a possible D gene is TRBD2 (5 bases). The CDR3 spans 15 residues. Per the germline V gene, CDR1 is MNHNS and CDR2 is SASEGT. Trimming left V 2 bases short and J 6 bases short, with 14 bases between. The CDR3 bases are TGTGCCAGCAGTGAACCGAGGGCTTCTACCAATGAGCAGTTCTTC. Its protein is CASSEPRASTNEQFF.

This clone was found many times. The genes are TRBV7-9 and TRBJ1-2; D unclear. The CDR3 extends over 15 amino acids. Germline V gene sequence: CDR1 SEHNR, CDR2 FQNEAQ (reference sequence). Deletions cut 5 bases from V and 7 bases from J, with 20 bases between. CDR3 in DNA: TGTGCCAGCAGCCGCCCCCGAGGGCATGCCCTTGGCTACACCTTC. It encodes CASSRPRGHALGYTF.

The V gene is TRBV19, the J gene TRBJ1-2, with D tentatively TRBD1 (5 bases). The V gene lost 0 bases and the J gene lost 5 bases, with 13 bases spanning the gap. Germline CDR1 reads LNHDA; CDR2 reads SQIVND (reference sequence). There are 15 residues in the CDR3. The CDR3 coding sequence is TGTGCCAGTAGTATAGACGTCTTAGGGGATTATGGCTACACCTTC. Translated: CASSIDVLGDYGYTF.

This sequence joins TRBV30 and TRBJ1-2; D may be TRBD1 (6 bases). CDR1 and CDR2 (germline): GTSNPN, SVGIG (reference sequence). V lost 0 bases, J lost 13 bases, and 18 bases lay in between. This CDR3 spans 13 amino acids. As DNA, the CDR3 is TGTGCCTGGAGTGTACGTCAGGGGCGAAATGCCACCTTC. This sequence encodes CAWSVRQGRNATF.

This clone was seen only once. This chain's CDR3 is CASSIGAGYNQPQHF. DNA for the CDR3: TGTGCCAGTAGTATTGGGGCAGGATATAATCAGCCCCAGCATTTT. The chain employs TRBV19 and TRBJ1-5; a weak D match, TRBD1 (5 bases). V lost 3 bases, J lost 4 bases, and 13 bases lay in between. Looked up from germline, CDR1 is LNHDA and CDR2 is SQIVND (reference sequence). The length of the CDR3 is 15 residues.

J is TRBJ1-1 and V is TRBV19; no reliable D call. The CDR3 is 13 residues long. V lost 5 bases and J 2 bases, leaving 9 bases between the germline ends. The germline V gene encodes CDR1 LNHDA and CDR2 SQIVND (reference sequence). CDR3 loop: CASSPQINTEAFF. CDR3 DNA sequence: TGTGCCAGTAGTCCCCAGATTAACACTGAAGCTTTCTTT.

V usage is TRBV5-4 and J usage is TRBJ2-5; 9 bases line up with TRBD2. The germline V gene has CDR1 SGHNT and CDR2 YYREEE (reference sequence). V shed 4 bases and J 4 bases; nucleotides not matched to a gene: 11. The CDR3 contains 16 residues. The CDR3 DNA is TGTGCCAGCAGCGGGGGGCGCAGCGGGAGGACAGAGACCCAGTACTTC. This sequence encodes CASSGGRSGRTETQYF.

CDR3 DNA: TGCAGTGCCCTCGCGGAGTACACCATATATTTT. It is translated as CSALAEYTIYF. The rearrangement links TRBV20-1 to TRBJ1-3; D gene uncertain. V was cut by 6 bases and J by 8 bases, with 11 bases left in between. In germline, CDR1 is DFQATT, CDR2 SNEGSKA (reference sequence). CDR3 size: 11 residues.

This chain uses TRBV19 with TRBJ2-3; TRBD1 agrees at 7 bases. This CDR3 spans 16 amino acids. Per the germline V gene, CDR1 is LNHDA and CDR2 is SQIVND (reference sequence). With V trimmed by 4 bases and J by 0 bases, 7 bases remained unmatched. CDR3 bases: TGTGCCAGTAGTACCGGGACAGTTGCTAGCACAGATACGCAGTATTTT. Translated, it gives CASSTGTVASTDTQYF.

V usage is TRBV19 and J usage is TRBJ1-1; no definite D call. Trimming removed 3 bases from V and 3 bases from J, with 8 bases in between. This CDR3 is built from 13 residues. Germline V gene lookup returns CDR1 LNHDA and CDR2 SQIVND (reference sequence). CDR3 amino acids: CASSILEDTEAFF. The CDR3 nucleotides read TGTGCCAGTAGTATTTTGGAGGACACTGAAGCTTTCTTT. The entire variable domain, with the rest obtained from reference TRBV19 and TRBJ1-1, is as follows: DGGITQSPKYLFRKEGQNVTLSCEQNLNHDAMYWYRQDPGQGLRLIYYSQIVNDFQKGDIAEGYSVSREKKESFPLTVTSAQKNPTAFYLCASSILEDTEAFFGQGTRLTVV.

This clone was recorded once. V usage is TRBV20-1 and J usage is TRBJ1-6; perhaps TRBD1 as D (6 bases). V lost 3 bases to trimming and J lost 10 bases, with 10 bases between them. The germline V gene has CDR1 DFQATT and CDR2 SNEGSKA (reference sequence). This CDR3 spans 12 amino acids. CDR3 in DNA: TGCAGTGCTAGTGCGGGGGCGTCACCCCTCCACTTT. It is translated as CSASAGASPLHF.

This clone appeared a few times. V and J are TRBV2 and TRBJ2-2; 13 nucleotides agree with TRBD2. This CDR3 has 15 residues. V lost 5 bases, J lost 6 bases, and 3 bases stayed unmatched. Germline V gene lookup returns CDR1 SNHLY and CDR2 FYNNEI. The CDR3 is CASSPTSGRAGELFF. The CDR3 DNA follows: TGTGCCAGCAGTCCCACTAGCGGGAGGGCCGGGGAGCTGTTTTTT.

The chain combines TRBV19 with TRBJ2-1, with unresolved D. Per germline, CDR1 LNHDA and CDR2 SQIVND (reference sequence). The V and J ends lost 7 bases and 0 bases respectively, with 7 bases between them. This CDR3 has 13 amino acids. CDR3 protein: CASIDDSYNEQFF. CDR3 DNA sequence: TGTGCCAGTATCGACGACTCCTACAATGAGCAGTTCTTC.

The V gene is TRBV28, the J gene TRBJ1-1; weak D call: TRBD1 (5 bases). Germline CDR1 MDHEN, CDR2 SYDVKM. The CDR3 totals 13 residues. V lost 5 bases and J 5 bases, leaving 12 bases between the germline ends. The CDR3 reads CASSPPRVTEAFF. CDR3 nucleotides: TGTGCCAGCAGTCCACCCAGGGTTACTGAAGCTTTCTTT.

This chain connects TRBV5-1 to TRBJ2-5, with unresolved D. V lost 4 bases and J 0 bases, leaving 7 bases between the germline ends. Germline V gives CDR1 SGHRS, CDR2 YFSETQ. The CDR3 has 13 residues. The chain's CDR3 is CASSQAYQETQYF. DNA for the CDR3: TGCGCCAGCAGCCAAGCATACCAAGAGACCCAGTACTTC.